These T cell receptor beta chains were read from a single sample in a study of immune cell composition in non-small cell lung cancer. TCRdb's table, derived via immunoSEQ multiplex PCR, lists solely in-frame clones and lacks some. Among some 6,000 clones listed, around two thirds were seen once. Sequencing used non-adjacent lung tissue. These receptors were obtained from a human donor with non-small cell lung cancer. The CDR3 runs from the conserved cysteine through the conserved F or W. Each record gives: V gene, J gene, D gene, clone size, CDR3 DNA, CDR3 protein. D genes are given only for firm matches. Only part of the rows carry a size: once, few, many, or a class if the clone is expanded.

TRBV28,TRBJ2-5,NA,NA,TGTGCCAGCAGCACGACAGATGAGACCCAGTACTTC,CASSTTDETQYF
TRBV15,TRBJ1-6,NA,NA,TGTGCCACCAAGAGGCGGGGGTTCAATTCACCCCTCCACTTT,CATKRRGFNSPLHF
TRBV11-3,TRBJ2-2,TRBD1,NA,TGTGCCAGCAGCCGGGACAGGTTAAACACCGGGGAGCTGTTTTTT,CASSRDRLNTGELFF
TRBV2,TRBJ1-2,TRBD1,NA,TGTGCCAGCAGTGGGGACAGCTATGGCTACACCTTC,CASSGDSYGYTF
TRBV7-8,TRBJ1-5,TRBD1,few,TGTGCCAGCAGCCATGAGGCAGGGGGTGATTATAGCAATCAGCCCCAGCATTTT,CASSHEAGGDYSNQPQHF
TRBV7-3,TRBJ2-1,TRBD2,few,TGTGCCAGCAGCTTAATTGTTAGCGGGGGGTACAATGAGCAGTTCTTC,CASSLIVSGGYNEQFF
TRBV19,TRBJ2-1,TRBD2,NA,TGTGCCAGTAGTTCCCGGGCGACTAGCGGGGTTTTATCCTACAATGAGCAGTTCTTC,CASSSRATSGVLSYNEQFF
TRBV11-3,TRBJ2-1,NA,NA,TGTGCCAGCAGTCTCCTCAGGGACTCGGAGCAGTTCTTC,CASSLLRDSEQFF
TRBV4-3,TRBJ2-2,TRBD2,NA,TGCGCCAGCAGCCAAGAATTCCCGGGGGTAGCGGGGGGGAACACCGGGGAGCTGTTTTTT,CASSQEFPGVAGGNTGELFF
TRBV19,TRBJ2-2,NA,NA,TGTGCCAGTAGGTTTACGGTGAACACCGGGGAGCTGTTTTTT,CASRFTVNTGELFF
TRBV6-6,TRBJ1-2,TRBD1,few,TGTGCCAGCAACCTAGACAGGGGACGAGGCTACACCTTC,CASNLDRGRGYTF
TRBV5-4,TRBJ2-1,TRBD2,NA,TGTGCCAGCAGCGGAAGACTACTAGCGGGGGGGCACGATGAGCAGTTCTTC,CASSGRLLAGGHDEQFF